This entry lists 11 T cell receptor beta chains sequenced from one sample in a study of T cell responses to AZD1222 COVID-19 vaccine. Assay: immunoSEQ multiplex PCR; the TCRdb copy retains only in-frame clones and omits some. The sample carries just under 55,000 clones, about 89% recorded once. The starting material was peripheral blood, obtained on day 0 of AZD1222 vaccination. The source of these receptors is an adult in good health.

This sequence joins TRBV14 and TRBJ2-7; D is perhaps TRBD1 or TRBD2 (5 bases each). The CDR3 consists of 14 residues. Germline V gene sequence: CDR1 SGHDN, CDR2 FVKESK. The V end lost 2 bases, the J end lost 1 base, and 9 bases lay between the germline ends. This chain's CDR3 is CASSQWGLSYEQYF. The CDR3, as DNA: TGTGCCAGCAGCCAATGGGGGTTATCCTACGAGCAGTACTTC.

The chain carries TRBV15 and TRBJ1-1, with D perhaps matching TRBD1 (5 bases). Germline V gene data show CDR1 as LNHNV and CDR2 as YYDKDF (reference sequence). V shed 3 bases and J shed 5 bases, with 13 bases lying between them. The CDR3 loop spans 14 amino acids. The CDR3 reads CATSSYSGITEAFF. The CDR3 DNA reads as TGTGCCACCAGCAGTTACTCAGGGATTACTGAAGCTTTCTTT.

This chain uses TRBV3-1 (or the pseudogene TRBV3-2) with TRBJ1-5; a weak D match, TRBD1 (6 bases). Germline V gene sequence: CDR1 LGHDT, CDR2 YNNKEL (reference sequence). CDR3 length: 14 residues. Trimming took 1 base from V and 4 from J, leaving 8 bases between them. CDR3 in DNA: TGTGCCAGCAGCCAAGGTCAGGGGAATCAGCCCCAGCATTTT. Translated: CASSQGQGNQPQHF.

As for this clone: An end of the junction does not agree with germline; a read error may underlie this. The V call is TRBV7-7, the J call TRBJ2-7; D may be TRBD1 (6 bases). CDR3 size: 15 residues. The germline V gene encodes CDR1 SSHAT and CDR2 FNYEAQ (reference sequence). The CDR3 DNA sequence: TGTGCTAGCAGCTTAGCGCAGGGGCTAGCCTACGAGCAGTACTTC. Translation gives CASSLAQGLAYEQYF.

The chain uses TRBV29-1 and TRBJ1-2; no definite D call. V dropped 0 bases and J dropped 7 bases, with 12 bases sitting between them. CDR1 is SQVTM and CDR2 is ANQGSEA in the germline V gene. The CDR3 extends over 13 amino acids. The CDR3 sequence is CSVEDRVGSGYTF. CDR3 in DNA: TGCAGCGTTGAAGATCGGGTAGGGAGTGGCTACACCTTC.

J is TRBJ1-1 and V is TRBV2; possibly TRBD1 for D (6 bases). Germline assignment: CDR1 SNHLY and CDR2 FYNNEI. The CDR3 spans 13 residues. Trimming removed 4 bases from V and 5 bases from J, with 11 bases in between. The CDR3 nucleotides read TGTGCCAGCAGTGTAGGGGGTTGGACTGAAGCTTTCTTT. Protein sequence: CASSVGGWTEAFF. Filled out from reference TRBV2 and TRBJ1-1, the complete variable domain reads EPEVTQTPSHQVTQMGQEVILRCVPISNHLYFYWYRQILGQKVEFLVSFYNNEISEKSEIFDDQFSVERPDGSNFTLKIRSTKLEDSAMYFCASSVGGWTEAFFGQGTRLTVV.

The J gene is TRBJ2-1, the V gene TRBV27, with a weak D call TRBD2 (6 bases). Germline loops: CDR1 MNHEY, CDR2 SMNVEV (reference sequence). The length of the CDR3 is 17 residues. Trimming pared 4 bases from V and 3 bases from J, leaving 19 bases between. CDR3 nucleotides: TGTGCCAGCAGTTCGGCCACGGGAGTTACTTTCTACAATGAGCAGTTCTTC. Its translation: CASSSATGVTFYNEQFF.

As DNA, the CDR3 is TGTGCCAGCAGCCAGGGAGGGACAGGGGTCTACGAGCAGTACTTC. Its translation: CASSQGGTGVYEQYF. This sequence joins TRBV3-1 (or the pseudogene TRBV3-2) and TRBJ2-7; 10 nucleotides match TRBD1. V was pared by 3 bases and J by 3 bases, with 5 bases of the junction left unmatched. Germline values: CDR1 LGHDT, CDR2 YNNKEL (reference sequence). The CDR3 totals 15 residues.

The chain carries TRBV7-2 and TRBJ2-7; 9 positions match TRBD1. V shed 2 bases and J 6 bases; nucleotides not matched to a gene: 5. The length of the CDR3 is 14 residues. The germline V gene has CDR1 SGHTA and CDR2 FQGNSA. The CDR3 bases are TGTGCCAGCAGCTTAAACAGGGGGCGAGGCGAGCAGTACTTC. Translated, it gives CASSLNRGRGEQYF.

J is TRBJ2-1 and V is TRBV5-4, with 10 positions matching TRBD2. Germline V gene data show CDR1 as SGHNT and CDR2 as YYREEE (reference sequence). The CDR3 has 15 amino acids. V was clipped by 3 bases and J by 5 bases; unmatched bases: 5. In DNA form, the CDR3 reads TGTGCCAGCAGCTACGGACTAGCGGATGACAATGAGCAGTTCTTC. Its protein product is CASSYGLADDNEQFF.

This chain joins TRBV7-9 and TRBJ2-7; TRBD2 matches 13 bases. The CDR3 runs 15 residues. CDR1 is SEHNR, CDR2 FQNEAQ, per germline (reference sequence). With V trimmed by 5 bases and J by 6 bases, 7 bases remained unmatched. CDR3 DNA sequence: TGTGCCAGCAGCCCAAGGACTAGCGGGAGCCCCGAGCAGTACTTC. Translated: CASSPRTSGSPEQYF.